Listed below are T cell receptor beta chains from one sample, sequenced in a study of blood T cell repertoires in COVID-19. TCRdb's copy holds only in-frame clones and misses some; the assay was immunoSEQ multiplex PCR. This sample has about 250,000 clones, with 82% found just once. Sequenced sample: peripheral blood. Receptors originate from a woman of 80 years or more with active or convalescent COVID-19. The CDR3 runs from the conserved cysteine through the conserved F or W. D genes are given only for firm matches. Clone size is given for some rows only: seen once, a few or many times, or a class if the clone is expanded.

>.|.|TRBJ1-1|TRBV30
CAWSLLNTEAFF
TGTGCCTGGAGTCTTCTGAACACTGAAGCTTTCTTT
>.|.|TRBJ1-4|TRBV28
CASSRRRDEKLFF
TGTGCCAGCAGCCGGCGGCGGGATGAAAAACTGTTTTTT
>.|.|TRBJ2-4|TRBV18
CASSPGASKNIQYF
TGTGCCAGCTCACCGGGGGCCTCCAAAAACATTCAGTACTTC
>few|TRBD2|TRBJ2-5|TRBV18
CASSPFGLAQETQYF
TGTGCCAGCTCACCCTTCGGACTAGCCCAAGAGACCCAGTACTTC
>.|.|TRBJ2-3|TRBV11-2
CASSRHRLAEPQYF
TGTGCCAGCAGCCGACACCGCTTAGCGGAGCCGCAGTATTTT
>.|.|TRBJ1-3|TRBV30
CAWRGWTAEFSGNTIYF
TGTGCCTGGAGAGGGTGGACAGCCGAGTTCTCTGGAAACACCATATATTTT
>.|.|TRBJ2-5|TRBV29-1
CSVGQGGETQYF
TGCAGCGTTGGCCAGGGGGGCGAGACCCAGTACTTC
>.|TRBD1|TRBJ1-2|TRBV19
CASTTTGVNYGYTF
TGTGCCAGTACCACGACAGGGGTAAACTATGGCTACACCTTC
>few|.|TRBJ1-2|TRBV12-3/TRBV12-4
CASSWGEGGYTF
TGTGCCAGCAGTTGGGGGGAGGGAGGCTACACCTTC
>.|TRBD2|TRBJ2-3|TRBV4-2
CASSQPRASGDTDTQYF
TGTGCCAGCAGCCAACCCCGGGCTAGCGGGGACACAGATACGCAGTATTTT
>.|TRBD1|TRBJ1-5|TRBV19
CASIKGAGQLYSNQPQHF
TGTGCCAGTATCAAGGGGGCCGGACAGTTGTATAGCAATCAGCCCCAGCATTTT
>.|TRBD2|TRBJ2-5|TRBV5-1
CASRSGGGSETQYF
TGCGCCAGCAGATCGGGAGGGGGATCAGAGACCCAGTACTTC
>.|.|TRBJ2-3|TRBV2
CASSEASRGHTDTQYF
TGTGCCAGCAGTGAAGCGTCGCGGGGGCACACAGATACGCAGTATTTT
>.|.|TRBJ2-1|TRBV10-3
CAISGGLSSYNEQFF
TGTGCCATCAGTGGCGGCTTGAGCTCCTACAATGAGCAGTTCTTC
>.|TRBD2|TRBJ2-7|TRBV28
CASSFPSASGSSSYEQYF
TGTGCCAGCAGTTTTCCTTCGGCTAGCGGGTCGAGCTCCTACGAGCAGTACTTC
>.|TRBD1|TRBJ1-1|TRBV3-1/TRBV3-2
CASSTTGGDTEAFF
TGTGCCAGCAGCACAACAGGGGGGGACACTGAAGCTTTCTTT
>.|.|TRBJ2-1|TRBV7-2
CASSFNRDIYNEQFF
TGTGCCAGCAGCTTTAACAGGGACATATACAATGAGCAGTTCTTC
>.|.|TRBJ1-6|TRBV9
CASSPLLGRTPLHF
TGTGCCAGCAGCCCCCTGTTGGGGAGAACACCCCTCCACTTT
>.|.|TRBJ1-3|TRBV9
CASSVGGYSGNTIYF
TGTGCCAGCAGCGTGGGAGGATACTCTGGAAACACCATATATTTT
>.|TRBD1|TRBJ1-2|TRBV25-1
CASSAPVRTGRFGYTF
TGTGCCAGCAGTGCCCCAGTTAGGACAGGGCGGTTTGGCTACACCTTC
>.|.|TRBJ2-1|TRBV5-6
CASSLASRDFYNEQFF
TGTGCCAGCAGCTTGGCCTCCCGGGATTTCTACAATGAGCAGTTCTTC
>.|.|TRBJ1-5|TRBV7-2
CASSLVGGMIVNQPQHF
TGTGCCAGCAGCTTAGTGGGAGGGATGATTGTAAATCAGCCCCAGCATTTT
>.|TRBD1|TRBJ1-2|TRBV11-2
CASSLPGRGDGYTF
TGTGCCAGCAGCCTCCCGGGCAGGGGGGATGGCTACACCTTC
>.|TRBD1|TRBJ1-1|TRBV29-1
CSTQGDSGLNTEAFF
TGCAGCACTCAAGGGGACAGCGGTTTGAACACTGAAGCTTTCTTT
>.|TRBD2|TRBJ2-5|TRBV5-1
CASSFAAGVQETQYF
TGCGCCAGCAGTTTCGCAGCGGGAGTCCAAGAGACCCAGTACTTC
>.|TRBD2|TRBJ2-2|TRBV28
CASIGPGGLAAGRELFF
TGTGCCAGCATAGGGCCCGGCGGACTAGCGGCAGGGAGGGAGCTGTTTTTT
>.|TRBD1|TRBJ2-1|TRBV5-1
CASSVGQGARYNEQFF
TGCGCCAGCAGCGTAGGACAGGGGGCGCGGTACAATGAGCAGTTCTTC
>.|.|TRBJ1-1|TRBV28
CASKGGGASEAFF
TGTGCCTCAAAGGGCGGGGGCGCTTCTGAAGCTTTCTTT
>.|TRBD1|TRBJ2-7|TRBV3-1/TRBV3-2
CASSQHQGAEEQYF
TGTGCCAGCAGCCAACATCAGGGGGCAGAGGAGCAGTACTTC
>.|.|TRBJ2-2|TRBV30
CAWRSGLFTGELFF
TGTGCCTGGAGGTCCGGTCTTTTTACCGGGGAGCTGTTTTTT
>.|TRBD1|TRBJ1-6|TRBV19
CASSSDRGGSSPLHF
TGTGCCAGTAGCTCCGACAGGGGGGGGAGTTCACCCCTCCACTTT
>.|.|TRBJ2-7|TRBV18
CASSLAAAPGEQYF
TGTGCCAGCTCACTAGCCGCCGCCCCGGGGGAGCAGTACTTC
>.|.|TRBJ1-6|TRBV27
CASSPTRGSPLHF
TGTGCCAGCAGTCCCACCAGGGGATCACCCCTCCACTTT
>.|.|TRBJ2-3|TRBV7-2
CASSSAPRQSGTDTQYF
TGTGCCAGCAGTTCCGCCCCGAGACAGTCTGGGACAGATACGCAGTATTTT
>.|TRBD2|TRBJ2-3|TRBV9
CASSVGKRGASGDTQYF
TGTGCCAGCAGCGTAGGGAAGCGGGGGGCTTCGGGAGATACGCAGTATTTT
>.|TRBD2|TRBJ2-1|TRBV28
CASRRTGTSGRMLGNEQFF
TGTGCCAGCAGACGTACCGGGACTAGCGGGAGGATGCTAGGGAATGAGCAGTTCTTC
>.|.|TRBJ2-3|TRBV3-1/TRBV3-2
CASSQDSDTQYF
TGTGCCAGCAGCCAAGACTCAGATACGCAGTATTTT
>.|.|TRBJ2-7|TRBV28
CASRSTGLSSYEQYF
TGTGCCAGCAGATCGACAGGTCTTAGCTCCTACGAGCAGTACTTC
>.|.|TRBJ1-6|TRBV5-1
CASSLVGRVGVDSPLHF
TGCGCCAGCAGCTTGGTGGGGCGAGTGGGTGTGGATTCACCCCTCCACTTT
>.|.|TRBJ1-1|TRBV11-2
CASSPRGGSTEAFF
TGTGCCAGCAGCCCCCGGGGGGGGTCCACTGAAGCTTTCTTT
>.|TRBD1|TRBJ1-2|TRBV18
CASSPGQGNYGYTF
TGTGCCAGCTCACCGGGACAGGGGAACTATGGCTACACCTTC
>.|TRBD1|TRBJ1-5|TRBV10-3
CAISTTGAHQPQHF
TGTGCCATCAGCACGACAGGGGCCCATCAGCCCCAGCATTTT